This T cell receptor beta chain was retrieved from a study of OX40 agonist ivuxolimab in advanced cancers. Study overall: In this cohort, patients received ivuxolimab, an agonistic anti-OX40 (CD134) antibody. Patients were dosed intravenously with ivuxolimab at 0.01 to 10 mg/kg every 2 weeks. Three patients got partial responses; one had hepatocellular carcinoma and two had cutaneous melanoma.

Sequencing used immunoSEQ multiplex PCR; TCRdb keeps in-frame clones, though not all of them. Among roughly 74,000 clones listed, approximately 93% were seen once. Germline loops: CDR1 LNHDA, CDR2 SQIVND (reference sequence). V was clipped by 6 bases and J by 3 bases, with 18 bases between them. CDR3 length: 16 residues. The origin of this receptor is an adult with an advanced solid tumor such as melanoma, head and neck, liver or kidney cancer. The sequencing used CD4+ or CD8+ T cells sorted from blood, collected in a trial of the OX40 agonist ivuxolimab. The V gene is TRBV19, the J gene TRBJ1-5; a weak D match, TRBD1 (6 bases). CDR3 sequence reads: CASSNRWGADNQPQHF. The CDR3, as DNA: TGTGCCAGTAGCAACCGATGGGGGGCTGACAATCAGCCCCAGCATTTT.